The entry below gives a single T cell receptor beta chain sequence along with its context. The antigen remains undetermined. Splitting of CD4+ cells produced CD45RA+ naive and CD45RA-negative memory subsets. This sample stems from a study of shared clonotypes between healthy human individuals. General study points: Naive subsets generally exceeded memory subsets in estimated richness.

The CDR3 runs 11 residues. CDR1 is MNHEY, CDR2 SVGAGI, per germline. V lost 7 bases and J lost 5, with 8 bases in between. Generated by immunoSEQ multiplex PCR, the TCRdb table keeps only in-frame clones and is missing some. The sample records about 1.1 million clones, approximately 80% being singletons. The chain carries TRBV6-5 and TRBJ1-1; perhaps TRBD1 as D (6 bases). Sequenced material: memory CD4+ T cells from PBMCs. As to subset: CD45RA-negative fraction. The sequence was collected from a man between 18 and 35 years old in good health. Some clones in this sample may be carry-over from other donors' samples. CDR3 bases: TGTGCCAGCACCCAGGGGACTGAAGCTTTCTTT. It is translated as CASTQGTEAFF.